The rows below give T cell receptor beta chains drawn from one sample of a study of blood T cell repertoires in COVID-19. TCRdb's copy holds only in-frame clones and misses some; the assay was immunoSEQ multiplex PCR. The data hold approximately 230,000 clones, with 87% observed a single time. The material sequenced was peripheral blood. The receptor source for this set is a young man with active or convalescent COVID-19. CDR3s include the opening cysteine and the closing phenylalanine or tryptophan. A D gene is named only where the DNA matches it firmly. Only part of the rows carry a size: once, few, many, or a class if the clone is expanded.

J: TRBJ2-3
D: TRBD2
V: TRBV20-1
size: NA
DNA: TGCAGTGCTAGTGCGACTAGCGGGATACGCTACACAGATACGCAGTATTTT
CDR3: CSASATSGIRYTDTQYF

J: TRBJ2-1
D: NA
V: TRBV11-1
size: NA
DNA: TGTGCCAGCAGCTTCCTTGGCCGTGGGCAGTTCTTC
CDR3: CASSFLGRGQFF

J: TRBJ2-3
D: NA
V: TRBV7-6
size: NA
DNA: TGTGCCAGCAGCTTAATGATAGGAGGGCCGGATACGCAGTATTTT
CDR3: CASSLMIGGPDTQYF

J: TRBJ1-1
D: NA
V: TRBV6-1
size: NA
DNA: TGTGCCAGCAGTGAAGCCCTGGGGCAATCGAACACTGAAGCTTTCTTT
CDR3: CASSEALGQSNTEAFF

J: TRBJ2-1
D: TRBD2
V: TRBV28
size: NA
DNA: TGTGCCAGCAGTGCCTCTGGCGGGACTAACAATGAGCAGTTCTTC
CDR3: CASSASGGTNNEQFF

J: TRBJ2-1
D: NA
V: TRBV13
size: NA
DNA: TGTGCCAGCAGCTTAGAGCAGGGCGATGAGCAGTTCTTC
CDR3: CASSLEQGDEQFF

J: TRBJ1-2
D: NA
V: TRBV12-5
size: NA
DNA: TGTGCTAGTGGTTTGGGACAGCGTAAGGGCTATGGCTACACCTTC
CDR3: CASGLGQRKGYGYTF

J: TRBJ1-5
D: NA
V: TRBV5-6
size: NA
DNA: TGTGCCAGCAGCTTGTTCCCAGGGTATCAGCCCCAGCATTTT
CDR3: CASSLFPGYQPQHF

J: TRBJ1-4
D: NA
V: TRBV9
size: NA
DNA: TGTGCCAGCAGCGTAGGGCAGATGGCTAATGAAAAACTGTTTTTT
CDR3: CASSVGQMANEKLFF

J: TRBJ2-2
D: TRBD1
V: TRBV10-3
size: NA
DNA: TGTGCCATCAGTCGCGCGGGACAGGGGACGGTCGGGGAGCTGTTTTTT
CDR3: CAISRAGQGTVGELFF

J: TRBJ1-6
D: NA
V: TRBV5-1
size: NA
DNA: TGCGCCAGCAGCTTGACCCGGTATAATTCACCCCTCCACTTT
CDR3: CASSLTRYNSPLHF

J: TRBJ2-1
D: NA
V: TRBV2
size: NA
DNA: TGTGCCAGCAGTGATCCTGGAGTCGGCGAGCAGTTCTTC
CDR3: CASSDPGVGEQFF

J: TRBJ2-7
D: TRBD1
V: TRBV5-6
size: once
DNA: TGTGCCAGCAGCTTGGTGGACAGGGGCTACGAGCAGTACTTC
CDR3: CASSLVDRGYEQYF

J: TRBJ2-1
D: TRBD2
V: TRBV9
size: NA
DNA: TGTGCCAGCAGCCCCCAGACTAGCTGGAATGAGCAGTTCTTC
CDR3: CASSPQTSWNEQFF

J: TRBJ1-4
D: NA
V: TRBV7-2
size: once
DNA: TGTGCCAGCAGCCTTGACGGACTCTTGGCAACTAATGAAAAACTGTTTTTT
CDR3: CASSLDGLLATNEKLFF

J: TRBJ1-5
D: NA
V: TRBV6-1
size: NA
DNA: TGTGCCAGCAGTGATCAGCCCAGGGGCAATCAGCCCCAGCATTTT
CDR3: CASSDQPRGNQPQHF

J: TRBJ2-1
D: TRBD2
V: TRBV29-1
size: NA
DNA: TGCAGCCTTTGGGGGGGTTACAATGAGCAGTTCTTC
CDR3: CSLWGGYNEQFF

J: TRBJ2-5
D: TRBD1
V: TRBV19
size: NA
DNA: TGTGCCAGTAGTAGGACAGGGGGCCAAGAGACCCAGTACTTC
CDR3: CASSRTGGQETQYF

J: TRBJ1-6
D: NA
V: TRBV6-5
size: NA
DNA: TGTGCCAGCGGCACGCACGATCCCCTCCACTTT
CDR3: CASGTHDPLHF

J: TRBJ1-1
D: TRBD1
V: TRBV29-1
size: once
DNA: TGCAGCGTGACAAAGCATGGAACAGGGGGCCCGATGAACACTGAAGCTTTCTTT
CDR3: CSVTKHGTGGPMNTEAFF

J: TRBJ2-2
D: TRBD2
V: TRBV25-1
size: NA
DNA: TGTGCCACTAGGACTAGCGGGAGGTCGGCCGGGGAGCTGTTTTTT
CDR3: CATRTSGRSAGELFF

J: TRBJ1-5
D: NA
V: TRBV30
size: NA
DNA: TGTGCCTGGAGTCACCACAGGGGCAATCAGCCCCAGCATTTT
CDR3: CAWSHHRGNQPQHF

J: TRBJ2-3
D: NA
V: TRBV3-1/TRBV3-2
size: NA
DNA: TGTGCCAGCAGCCCCCCAGGGACAGATACGCAGTATTTT
CDR3: CASSPPGTDTQYF

J: TRBJ2-1
D: NA
V: TRBV6-6
size: NA
DNA: TGTGCCAGTTTTCGAGCTACTTACAATGAGCAGTTCTTC
CDR3: CASFRATYNEQFF

J: TRBJ2-1
D: TRBD2
V: TRBV5-1
size: NA
DNA: TGCGCCAGCGCCGTCGGGCTAGCGGAACTCAATGAGCAGTTCTTC
CDR3: CASAVGLAELNEQFF

J: TRBJ1-1
D: NA
V: TRBV12-3/TRBV12-4
size: once
DNA: TGTGCCAGCAACCCAGGACAGAACACTGAAGCTTTCTTT
CDR3: CASNPGQNTEAFF

J: TRBJ2-5
D: NA
V: TRBV9
size: NA
DNA: TGTGCCAGCAGCGTAGGCATTCTAGCGAACCAAGAGACCCAGTACTTC
CDR3: CASSVGILANQETQYF

J: TRBJ2-7
D: NA
V: TRBV5-6
size: once
DNA: TGTGCCAGCAGCTTGGGCCTAGTAAACGTCTTCGAGCAGTACTTC
CDR3: CASSLGLVNVFEQYF

J: TRBJ2-5
D: NA
V: TRBV11-2
size: once
DNA: TGTGCCAGCAGCTTAACAGGGATTGGGGAGGAGACCCAGTACTTC
CDR3: CASSLTGIGEETQYF

J: TRBJ2-7
D: NA
V: TRBV4-3
size: NA
DNA: TGCGCCAGCAGCCTAAGAGGGAGCTTATACGAGCAGTACTTC
CDR3: CASSLRGSLYEQYF

J: TRBJ2-7
D: NA
V: TRBV27
size: NA
DNA: TGTGCCAGCAGTTTATTCGGCAGGCCCTACGAGCAGTACTTC
CDR3: CASSLFGRPYEQYF

J: TRBJ1-2
D: TRBD1
V: TRBV30
size: NA
DNA: TGTGCCTGGGGCTCGACAGGGGGAGCCTATGGCTACACCTTC
CDR3: CAWGSTGGAYGYTF

J: TRBJ1-2
D: TRBD1
V: TRBV2
size: NA
DNA: TGTGCCAGCAGTAGTCGACAGGGATTGATTAACTATGGCTACACCTTC
CDR3: CASSSRQGLINYGYTF